This T cell receptor (beta chain) emerged from a study of blood T cell repertoires in COVID-19. The V gene's germline CDR1 is SGHNT and CDR2 YENEEA. Trimming removed 4 bases at V and 0 bases at J, with 13 bases between. This CDR3 is 15 amino acids long. Profiling relied on immunoSEQ multiplex PCR, and the TCRdb table lists in-frame clones only, not all of them. The sample lists 12,000 to 15,000 clones, about nine tenths occurring once. What was sequenced was peripheral blood. This receptor was obtained from a human donor in a cohort sampled during active COVID-19. The rearrangement uses TRBV11-3 and TRBJ2-7; D remains ambiguous. CDR3 sequence (DNA): TGTGCCAGCAGCTGGCCAGGAAGCTCCTCCTACGAGCAGTACTTC. Translated, it gives CASSWPGSSSYEQYF.